The sequence of this T cell receptor (beta chain) was determined in a study of blood T cell repertoires in COVID-19. This CDR3 region has 14 residues. Germline values: CDR1 SGHKS, CDR2 YYEKEE (reference sequence). Trimming shortened V by 3 bases and J by 12 bases, and 19 bases separated the two germline ends. Sequencing was performed with immunoSEQ multiplex PCR; in TCRdb, only in-frame clones are kept and a portion is missing. This sample yields almost 250,000 clones, of which 70% to 90% are seen a single time; approximately 9.1% belongs to the top ten. The chain uses TRBV5-5 and TRBJ2-1; no definite D call. Sequenced input: PBMCs or T cells enriched from blood (not recorded which). The TCR originated in a woman aged 45-65 years with acute COVID-19. The CDR3 DNA sequence: TGTGCCAGCAGCTCGGGTTCCCAAGTGATGGGGCAGTTCTTC. Translated: CASSSGSQVMGQFF.